In this sample, the clone carrying this T cell receptor beta chain turned up once. These data come from a study of blood T cell repertoires in COVID-19. Some clones are missing from TCRdb's copy, which holds only in-frame ones; the method was immunoSEQ multiplex PCR. Of over 200,000 clones in the sample, roughly 90% were seen once. The V segment lost 5 bases and the J segment 4 bases; nucleotides outside the gene matches: 8. Germline values: CDR1 SGHTA, CDR2 FQGTGA. The CDR3 contains 15 residues. Sequenced input: peripheral blood. The sequence was obtained from a woman aged 60-75 years with acute or convalescent COVID-19. The chain combines TRBV7-3 with TRBJ2-3, with 8 nucleotides matching TRBD1. CDR3 bases: TGTGCCAGCAGCCAGGCGACAGGGGAGGCAGATACGCAGTATTTT. This gives the protein CASSQATGEADTQYF.